This T cell receptor (beta chain) was obtained from a study of long-term antiretroviral therapy in people with HIV (dated 2022 in TCRdb). In terms of the full investigation: The earliest samples were collected about a decade before the 2015 WHO recommendation for immediate ART, when ART was typically delayed until CD4 counts fell. Whether ART initiation and durable HIV suppression were associated with changes in peripheral blood TRB repertoire composition and diversity was tested in a retrospective serial study. A total of about 190 cryopreserved PBMC samples were contributed to the cohort by 30 adults with confirmed HIV infection, with samples collected serially over a mean of roughly six years (range 1-12). Among the approximately 30 participants with HIV, eleven were female. No cross-contamination during QIAcube processing was seen in test extractions of a monoclonal T-cell line run alongside approximately 36 polyclonal samples. Summary of the overall study and its limitations: Inferences about post-ART repertoire changes are limited because no data were available on ART adherence, viral resistance or therapy changes. Unsorted PBMC were profiled instead of sorted CD4+ and CD8+ T cells because pre-ART samples had limited cell numbers. Starting ART was linked to a significant rise in TRB diversity, yet even with long-term ART the diversity remained significantly lower than in transplant donor controls. Narrower CDR3 length ranges were observed in HIV repertoires than in controls, and an antigen-experienced repertoire with only a slight naive shift after ART was suggested by the network structure. Owing to limited PBMC availability, only the TCR beta chain was sequenced, without alpha chain pairing. Expanded TRB clones identified before ART initiation dominated the repertoire at all time points, although this dominance fluctuated and declined in many PLHIV after ART. The samples span the years 2004 to 2017, and the ART regimens used at that time may not be as effective as current regimens.

In the case of this clone: Its specific antigen is unknown. Base qualities are missing; no much larger clone stands one base away.

Inclusion was restricted to participants for whom at least one PBMC sample before ART initiation and at least two post-ART samples were available. All participants with HIV were treated in the United States of America. Cryopreserved samples of roughly 0.95-10 million PBMC were thawed and washed before DNA extraction. At the time of the earliest PBMC sample for each participant with HIV, ages ranged from roughly 23 to 60 years. PBMC samples were contributed by each participant from 1-4 timepoints before ART initiation and 2-8 timepoints after ART initiation, with a median of 7 samples. Serial HIV viral load, CD4+ T-cell count, ART history and demographic data were obtained for every participant. Genomic DNA was extracted from unsorted PBMC with a Qiagen kit on a QIAcube, processed in batches of 12 samples. Sequencing of the TRB variable region was done with the immunoSEQ hsTCRB v3.0 assay at survey level resolution. A depth of about 35,000-55,000 T-cell genomes per sample was targeted for TRB sequencing. TRB libraries were pooled and sequenced on an Illumina MiSeq using a v3 150-cycle kit. As for the original processing: Analysis of repertoires was carried out in R inside a reproducible Nextflow workflow spanning QC, data transformation and analysis. LymphoSeq2, an R package for AIRR-Seq data exploration, was used to implement custom analyses. A handful of samples yielding fewer than 5000 total TRB sequences were excluded, leaving around 200 analyzed HIV repertoires. Among the 190 or so HIV repertoires that were kept, under 60 were collected before ART initiation and roughly 130 were collected after ART initiation. Each repertoire was downsampled to 5000 TRB nucleotide sequences, and summary statistics were averaged across 100 downsampling iterations. Only TRB sequences with CDR3 regions of at least seven amino acids were retained for analysis. A Shannon entropy-derived clonality score and the Gini coefficient were used to measure diversity. Repertoire networks linked the top 5000 CDR3 amino acid sequences whenever two sequences differed by an edit distance of one. For TRB CDR3 amino acid sequences, antigen specificity groups and MHC restriction were predicted with GLIPH2. Known CMV, EBV, HIV or tissue antigen associations were flagged by matching CDR3 amino acid sequences against VDJdb and McPAS-TCR. Pre-ART, post-ART and control groups were compared with Wilcoxon signed-rank tests and Holm-Bonferroni correction. TCRdb took this table from immuneACCESS and kept in-frame rearrangements with V and J called. Such tables lack part of the clones; where checked against another copy, unresolved V genes explain under half of the gap, and the rest is unexplained. That table furnishes V, J and clone size, whereas the DNA furnished D and trimming. Within this sample are some 20,000 clones, with around 93% of them counted one time only. The top ten hold about 7.3% of the sample.

The CDR3 runs 15 residues from the cysteine to the phenylalanine. Just CDR3 DNA is preserved here, 45 bases in frame from base 1. After removal of 4 bases from V and 3 bases from J, the junction retains 2 bases not matched to a gene. CDR1 SGDLS and CDR2 YYNGEE are derived from the germline V gene. Recombination linked TRBV9 to TRBJ2-1; TRBD2 agrees with 12 junctional bases. The material sequenced was unsorted PBMCs, taken 4.4 years after starting antiretroviral therapy. The clonotype was recovered from a woman in her forties or fifties with HIV. CDR3 sequence: CASSMTSGGYNEQFF. The DNA sequence is TGTGCCAGCAGCATGACTAGCGGGGGCTACAATGAGCAGTTCTTC.